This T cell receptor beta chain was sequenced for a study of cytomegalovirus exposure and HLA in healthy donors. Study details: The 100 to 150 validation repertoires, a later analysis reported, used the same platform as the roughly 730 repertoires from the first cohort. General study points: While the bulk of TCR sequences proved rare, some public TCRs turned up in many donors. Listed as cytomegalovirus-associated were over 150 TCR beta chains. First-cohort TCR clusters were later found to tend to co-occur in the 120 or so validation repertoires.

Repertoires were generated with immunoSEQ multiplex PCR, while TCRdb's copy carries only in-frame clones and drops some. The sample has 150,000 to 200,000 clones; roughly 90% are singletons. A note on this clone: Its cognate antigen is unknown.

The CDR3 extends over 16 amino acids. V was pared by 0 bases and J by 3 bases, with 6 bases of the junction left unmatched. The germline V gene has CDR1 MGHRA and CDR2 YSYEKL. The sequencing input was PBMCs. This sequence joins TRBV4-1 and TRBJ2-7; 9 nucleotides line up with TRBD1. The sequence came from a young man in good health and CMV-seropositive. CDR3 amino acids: CASSQDPGGQGYEQYF. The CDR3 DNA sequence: TGCGCCAGCAGCCAAGACCCTGGGGGACAGGGCTACGAGCAGTACTTC.